These 18 T cell receptor beta chains share one sample of origin, sequenced in a study of blood T cell repertoires in COVID-19. Sequenced by immunoSEQ multiplex PCR; TCRdb stores in-frame clones only, minus some. The repertoire has about 380,000 clones, 70% to 90% of them found once; the top ten carry about 1.1%. Sample: PBMCs or T cells enriched from blood (not recorded which). The receptors shown here come from a woman aged 18 to 35 who had recovered from COVID-19.

A remark on this clone: Other DNA sequences in this specimen translate into the identical CDR3. The rearrangement links TRBV18 to TRBJ1-1; perhaps TRBD1 as D (5 bases). CDR3 length: 13 residues. The germline V gene encodes CDR1 KGHSH and CDR2 LQKENI. V gave up 3 bases and J gave up 1 base, with 6 bases separating them. CDR3 nucleotides: TGTGCCAGCTCACCCCAGGGGAACACTGAAGCTTTCTTT. Its translation is CASSPQGNTEAFF.

The chain is built from TRBV18 and TRBJ1-5, with D tentatively TRBD1 (6 bases). Trimming cost V 6 bases and J 6 bases, with 18 bases left between them. In germline, CDR1 is KGHSH, CDR2 LQKENI. The CDR3 consists of 15 residues. The CDR3 nucleotides read TGTGCCAGCTCCCCTCCAGGGGATAGGGTTCAGCCCCAGCATTTT. This sequence encodes CASSPPGDRVQPQHF.

This chain uses TRBV5-1 with TRBJ2-2, with D perhaps matching TRBD2 (5 bases). V gave up 9 bases and J gave up 0 bases, with 15 bases separating them. Germline assignment: CDR1 SGHRS and CDR2 YFSETQ. The CDR3 has 15 residues. Written as DNA, the CDR3 is TGCGCCACCTCTTGGTCGGGGACGAACACCGGGGAGCTGTTTTTT. Its protein product is CATSWSGTNTGELFF.

The chain recombines TRBV29-1 with TRBJ1-6; D gene ambiguous. The CDR3 totals 13 residues. Germline CDR1 and CDR2: SQVTM and ANQGSEA. Trimming removed 5 bases at V and 8 bases at J, with 13 bases between. This CDR3 is CSVSVQEDSPLHF. CDR3 in DNA: TGCAGCGTTTCCGTCCAAGAGGATTCACCCCTCCACTTT.

The chain recombines TRBV19 with TRBJ1-1, with 8 bases identical to TRBD1. CDR3 size: 14 residues. Germline assignment: CDR1 LNHDA and CDR2 SQIVND (reference sequence). V shed 5 bases, J shed 4 bases, and the junction held 6 bases outside the gene matches. The CDR3 region has the DNA TGTGCCAGTAGTTTTACGACAGGGGTCACTGAAGCTTTCTTT. Amino acid sequence: CASSFTTGVTEAFF.

This chain joins TRBV5-1 and TRBJ2-6, with TRBD2 identical over 10 bases. Looked up from germline, CDR1 is SGHRS and CDR2 is YFSETQ. V shed 4 bases, J shed 12 bases, and the junction held 13 bases outside the gene matches. The CDR3 extends over 16 amino acids. In DNA, the CDR3 is TGCGCCAGCAGCGCCGGAACTAGCGGGGTGGACGGCGTCCTGACTTTC. Protein sequence: CASSAGTSGVDGVLTF.

The rearrangement uses TRBV11-1 and TRBJ1-2, with D tentatively TRBD1 (6 bases). This CDR3 comprises 14 residues. Trimming took off 1 base at V and 6 bases at J, with 12 bases between the two ends. Germline V gives CDR1 SGHAT, CDR2 FQDESV (reference sequence). This CDR3 reads CASSLEAGADGYTF. CDR3 coding DNA: TGTGCCAGCAGCTTAGAGGCAGGGGCGGATGGCTACACCTTC.

The J gene is TRBJ1-3, the V gene TRBV5-1; unclear D gene. The V gene's germline CDR1 is SGHRS and CDR2 YFSETQ. This CDR3 is 12 amino acids long. The V end was cut by 4 bases, the J end by 9 bases, with 11 bases between. CDR3 in amino acids: CASSTHEGTIYF. The CDR3 nucleotides read TGCGCCAGCAGCACCCACGAGGGCACCATATATTTT.

CDR3 loop: CASSARTGQGFSGYTF. CDR3 DNA: TGTGCCAGCAGCGCCCGAACGGGACAGGGTTTTAGTGGCTACACCTTC. The rearrangement uses TRBV9 and TRBJ1-2; 9 bases are shared with TRBD1. The CDR3 runs 16 residues. Germline CDR1 reads SGDLS; CDR2 reads YYNGEE. Unmatched junction bases numbered 13, after V lost 3 bases and J lost 7 bases.

This clone showed up just a few times. The chain links TRBV10-1 to TRBJ2-5, with 11 nucleotides matching TRBD2. Germline V gene lookup returns CDR1 WNHNN and CDR2 SYGVQD (reference sequence). There are 16 residues in the CDR3. Germline trimming cut 0 bases from V and 3 bases from J; bases unmatched to any gene: 3. The CDR3: CASSESISGGEETQYF. The CDR3 DNA reads TGCGCCAGCAGTGAGTCGATTAGCGGGGGGGAAGAGACCCAGTACTTC.

The chain joins TRBV5-1 to TRBJ1-1; no clear D. Germline CDR1 SGHRS, CDR2 YFSETQ. The V end was cut by 5 bases, the J end by 4 bases, with 36 bases between. CDR3 length: 21 amino acids. CDR3 in amino acids: CASRLPEVPRPVLLAGTEAFF. The CDR3 bases are TGCGCCAGCAGATTGCCCGAGGTACCCCGGCCTGTTCTTTTGGCCGGCACTGAAGCTTTCTTT.

V and J are TRBV11-2 and TRBJ2-5; possibly TRBD1 for D (6 bases). Germline values: CDR1 SGHAT, CDR2 FQNNGV. V was trimmed by 4 bases and J by 2 bases, leaving 14 bases between them. This CDR3 has 15 residues. CDR3: CASSSQWTEQETQYF. The CDR3 DNA reads as TGTGCCAGCAGCTCCCAGTGGACAGAACAAGAGACCCAGTACTTC.

This clone was counted a single time. The gene calls are TRBV2 and TRBJ1-4; D is possibly TRBD1 (5 bases). V gave up 2 bases and J gave up 8 bases, with 15 bases separating them. The CDR3 has 15 residues. Germline V CDR1 and CDR2: SNHLY, FYNNEI. In DNA form, the CDR3 reads TGTGCCAGCAGTGAATTAGACAGTACCTCCGAAAAACTGTTTTTT. Translation gives CASSELDSTSEKLFF. Supplemented by reference TRBV2 and TRBJ1-4, the full variable domain reads EPEVTQTPSHQVTQMGQEVILRCVPISNHLYFYWYRQILGQKVEFLVSFYNNEISEKSEIFDDQFSVERPDGSNFTLKIRSTKLEDSAMYFCASSELDSTSEKLFFGSGTQLSVL.

The J gene is TRBJ1-2, the V gene TRBV30; D not resolved. Germline V gives CDR1 GTSNPN, CDR2 SVGIG (reference sequence). V was cut by 4 bases and J by 6 bases, with 15 bases left in between. The CDR3 spans 13 residues. The CDR3: CAWIEPAGHGYTF. The CDR3 DNA sequence: TGTGCCTGGATCGAGCCTGCTGGGCATGGCTACACCTTC.

J is TRBJ1-1 and V is TRBV7-2; D unclear. V lost 0 bases and J lost 2, with 7 bases in between. Germline loops: CDR1 SGHTA, CDR2 FQGNSA. The CDR3 is made up of 14 amino acids. As DNA, the CDR3 is TGTGCCAGCAGCTTAGCCAGGTTAAACACTGAAGCTTTCTTT. Its protein is CASSLARLNTEAFF.

The chain employs TRBV2 and TRBJ2-2, with TRBD2 matching over 12 bases. This CDR3 is 18 amino acids long. Trimming cost V 4 bases and J 3 bases; bases outside gene matches: 9. Germline V CDR1 and CDR2: SNHLY, FYNNEI. The CDR3, as DNA: TGTGCCAGCAGTGTTGCTAGCGGGGGGGCCTGGGACACCGGGGAGCTGTTTTTT. It is translated as CASSVASGGAWDTGELFF.

The chain is built from TRBV28 and TRBJ2-7, with D maybe TRBD2 (6 bases). Trimming left V 6 bases short and J 7 bases short, with 13 bases between. The germline CDR1 and CDR2 sequences are MDHEN and SYDVKM. The CDR3 is 12 residues long. The CDR3 is CASRLFGGEQYF. CDR3 nucleotides: TGTGCCAGCAGGCTGTTTGGGGGGGAGCAGTACTTC.

This clone was recorded only once. The V gene is TRBV19, the J gene TRBJ1-1; D might be TRBD1 (5 bases). Germline V CDR1 and CDR2: LNHDA, SQIVND (reference sequence). CDR3 length equals 11 residues. The ends were cut back, 5 bases at V and 12 bases at J, with 13 bases in the middle. CDR3 DNA sequence: TGTGCCAGTAGTGTGGGGACTCAGTCTTTCTTT. This sequence encodes CASSVGTQSFF.